Included here is one TCR beta chain sequence, with context. Its antigen remains unidentified. Documented time point: week 35, safety follow-up. Alongside topical imiquimod, each dose of vaccine comprised 300 ug of mutant IDH1 20-mer peptide. This sample stems from a study of a mutant IDH1 vaccine in newly diagnosed glioma. As for the study in general: Therapy received beforehand was radiotherapy, temozolomide, or both, with most patients given both.

Study-wide findings and caveats: Detectable vaccine-induced immune responses arose in 93.3% of patients.

This CDR3 is 14 amino acids long. Germline CDR1 LNHNV, CDR2 YYDKDF (reference sequence). Trimming cost V 9 bases and J 8 bases; bases outside gene matches: 12. Assay used: immunoSEQ multiplex PCR; TCRdb lists only in-frame clones, some missing. Of about 27,000 clones listed, roughly 76% are singletons. The chain employs TRBV15 and TRBJ1-4; 7 nucleotides agree with TRBD1. The clonotype comes from a man in his forties or fifties with glioma. The sequences come from PBMCs, collected from a glioma patient whose treatment included an IDH1 peptide vaccine. CDR3 protein: CATINRGSVEKLFF. The DNA of the CDR3 is TGTGCCACTATTAACAGGGGAAGCGTGGAAAAACTGTTTTTT.